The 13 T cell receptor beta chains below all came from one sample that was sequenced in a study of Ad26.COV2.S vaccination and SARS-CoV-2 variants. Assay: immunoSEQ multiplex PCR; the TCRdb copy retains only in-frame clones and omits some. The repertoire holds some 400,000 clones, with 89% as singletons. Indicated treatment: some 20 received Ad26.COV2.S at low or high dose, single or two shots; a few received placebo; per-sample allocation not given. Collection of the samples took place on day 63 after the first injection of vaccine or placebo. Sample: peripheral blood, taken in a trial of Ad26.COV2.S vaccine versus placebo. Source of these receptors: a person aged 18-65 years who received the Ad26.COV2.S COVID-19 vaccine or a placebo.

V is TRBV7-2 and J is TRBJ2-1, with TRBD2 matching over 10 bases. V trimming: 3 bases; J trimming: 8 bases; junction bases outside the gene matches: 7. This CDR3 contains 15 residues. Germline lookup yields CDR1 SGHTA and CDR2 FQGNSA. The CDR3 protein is CASSFLAGVGYEQFF. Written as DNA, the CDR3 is TGTGCCAGCAGCTTCCTAGCGGGAGTTGGGTATGAGCAGTTCTTC. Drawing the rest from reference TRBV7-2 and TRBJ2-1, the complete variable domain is GAGVSQSPSNKVTEKGKDVELRCDPISGHTALYWYRQSLGQGLEFLIYFQGNSAPDKSGLPSDRFSAERTGGSVSTLTIQRTQQEDSAVYLCASSFLAGVGYEQFFGPGTRLTVL.

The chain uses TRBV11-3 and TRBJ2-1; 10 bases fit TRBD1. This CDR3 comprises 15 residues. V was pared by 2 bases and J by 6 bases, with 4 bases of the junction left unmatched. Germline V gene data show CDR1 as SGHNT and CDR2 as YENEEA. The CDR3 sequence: CASSLRGQGSNEQFF. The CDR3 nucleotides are TGTGCCAGCAGCTTAAGGGGACAGGGGTCCAATGAGCAGTTCTTC.

The CDR3 is CAISRGVYEQYF. CDR3 nucleotide sequence: TGTGCCATCAGTCGGGGGGTCTACGAGCAGTACTTC. The chain joins TRBV10-3 to TRBJ2-7; 7 bases align to TRBD2. This CDR3 contains 12 residues. CDR1 is ENHRY and CDR2 is SYGVKD in the germline V gene. V trimming: 5 bases; J trimming: 3 bases; junction bases outside the gene matches: 1.

This CDR3 reads CASGQGADTGELFF. The CDR3 DNA follows: TGTGCCAGCGGACAGGGGGCTGACACCGGGGAGCTGTTTTTT. This rearrangement joins TRBV3-1 (or the pseudogene TRBV3-2) to TRBJ2-2; 11 nucleotides agree with TRBD1. This CDR3 is 14 amino acids long. CDR1 is LGHDT, CDR2 YNNKEL, per germline (reference sequence). V lost 8 bases to trimming and J lost 3 bases; unmatched junction nucleotides: 2.

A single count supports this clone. The CDR3 nucleotides read TGTGCCACCAGTGATCTAGCGGCCCACTCCTACAATGAGCAGTTCTTC. This translates into CATSDLAAHSYNEQFF. V usage is TRBV24-1 and J usage is TRBJ2-1; 7 positions match TRBD2. This CDR3 spans 16 amino acids. V dropped 3 bases and J dropped 0; count of bases not matched to a gene: 4. Per the germline V gene, CDR1 is KGHDR and CDR2 is SFDVKD.

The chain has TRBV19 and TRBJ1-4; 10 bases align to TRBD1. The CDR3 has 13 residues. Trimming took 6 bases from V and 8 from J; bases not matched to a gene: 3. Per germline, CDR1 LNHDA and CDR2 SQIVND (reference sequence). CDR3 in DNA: TGTGCCAGTAGGACAGGGGGCTTCGAAAAACTGTTTTTT. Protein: CASRTGGFEKLFF.

CDR3 nucleotide sequence: TGTGCCAGCAGCACGTTAGGACAGGTGGACGAGCAGTACTTC. It is translated as CASSTLGQVDEQYF. The chain carries TRBV27 and TRBJ2-7; TRBD1 matches at 7 bases. This CDR3 is built from 14 residues. Per germline, CDR1 MNHEY and CDR2 SMNVEV (reference sequence). The trim removed 6 bases at V and 5 bases at J, leaving 10 bases unmatched.

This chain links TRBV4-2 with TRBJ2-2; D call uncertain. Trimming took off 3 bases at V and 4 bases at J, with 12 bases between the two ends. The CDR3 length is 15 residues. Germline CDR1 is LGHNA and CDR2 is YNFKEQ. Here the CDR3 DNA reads TGTGCCAGCAGCCATTTCTCCGGACCCACCGGGGAGCTGTTTTTT. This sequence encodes CASSHFSGPTGELFF.

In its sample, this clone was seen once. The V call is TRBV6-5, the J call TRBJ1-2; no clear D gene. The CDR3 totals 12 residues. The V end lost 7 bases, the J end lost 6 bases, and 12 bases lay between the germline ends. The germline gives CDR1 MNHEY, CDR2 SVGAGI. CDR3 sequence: CASTGKPDGYTF. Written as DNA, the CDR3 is TGTGCCAGCACTGGAAAACCTGATGGCTACACCTTC.

This chain's CDR3 is CASSQEGVAFF. As DNA, the CDR3 is TGTGCCAGCAGCCAAGAGGGGGTGGCTTTCTTT. The chain combines TRBV3-1 (or the pseudogene TRBV3-2) with TRBJ1-1; perhaps TRBD1 as D (5 bases). The CDR3 contains 11 residues. With 0 bases removed from V and 11 bases from J, the gap between germline ends came to 7 bases. The V gene's germline CDR1 is LGHDT and CDR2 YNNKEL (reference sequence).

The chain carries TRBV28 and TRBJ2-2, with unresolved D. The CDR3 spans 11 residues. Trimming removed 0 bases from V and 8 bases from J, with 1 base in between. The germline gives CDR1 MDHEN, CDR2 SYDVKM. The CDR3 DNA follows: TGTGCCAGCAGTTTATGGGGGGAGCTGTTTTTT. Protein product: CASSLWGELFF.

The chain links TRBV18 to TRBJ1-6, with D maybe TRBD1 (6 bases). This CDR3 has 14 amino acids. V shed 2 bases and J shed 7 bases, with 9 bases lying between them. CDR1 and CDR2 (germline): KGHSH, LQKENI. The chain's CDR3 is CASSPGGGNSPLHF. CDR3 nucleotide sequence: TGTGCCAGCTCACCAGGGGGCGGAAATTCACCCCTCCACTTT.

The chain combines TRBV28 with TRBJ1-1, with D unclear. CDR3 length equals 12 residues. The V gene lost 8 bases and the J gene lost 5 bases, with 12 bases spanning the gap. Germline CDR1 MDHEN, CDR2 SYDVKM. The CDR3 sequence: CASGEWRTEAFF. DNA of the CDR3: TGTGCCAGCGGGGAGTGGAGAACTGAAGCTTTCTTT.